These 18 T cell receptor beta chains originate from one sample sequenced in a study of shared clonotypes between healthy human individuals. Method: immunoSEQ multiplex PCR; TCRdb's copy keeps in-frame clones and lacks some. The table shows a few million clones, with over 85% occurring only once. Sequencing was done on a sample of naive CD4+ T cells from PBMCs. The subset: CD45RA+ positively selected. The receptors were gathered from a young man in good health. Some clones in this sample may be carry-over from other donors' samples.

The chain has TRBV4-1 and TRBJ2-1; TRBD1 matches at 10 bases. Trimming removed 1 base from V and 0 bases from J; junction bases left unmatched: 6. The CDR3 has 18 residues. The germline CDR1 and CDR2 sequences are MGHRA and YSYEKL. The CDR3 region has the DNA TGCGCCAGCAGCCAAGGTGCGGGACAGGGGACCTCCTACAATGAGCAGTTCTTC. It codes for CASSQGAGQGTSYNEQFF.

The chain combines TRBV7-9 with TRBJ2-7; D is ambiguous. This CDR3 has 11 residues. The V end lost 3 bases, the J end lost 7 bases, and 7 bases lay between the germline ends. Germline CDR1 and CDR2: SEHNR and FQNEAQ (reference sequence). The CDR3 sequence is CASSFGWEQYF. DNA for the CDR3: TGTGCCAGCAGCTTTGGATGGGAGCAGTACTTC.

This clone was picked up a small number of times. The chain couples TRBV7-3 to TRBJ1-1; a possible D gene is TRBD1 (5 bases). The germline V gene has CDR1 SGHTA and CDR2 FQGTGA. This CDR3 contains 11 residues. Trimming left V 4 bases short and J 8 bases short, with 8 bases between. The CDR3 region is CASSSGREAFF. The CDR3 coding sequence is TGTGCCAGCAGCTCGGGACGGGAAGCTTTCTTT. Supplemented by reference TRBV7-3 and TRBJ1-1, the full variable domain reads GAGVSQTPSNKVTEKGKYVELRCDPISGHTALYWYRQSLGQGPEFLIYFQGTGAADDSGLPNDRFFAVRPEGSVSTLKIQRTERGDSAVYLCASSSGREAFFGQGTRLTVV.

The chain uses TRBV27 and TRBJ1-4; D gene uncertain. Germline V lookup: CDR1 MNHEY, CDR2 SMNVEV (reference sequence). Deletions cut 1 base from V and 8 bases from J, with 14 bases between. This CDR3 region has 15 residues. CDR3 nucleotides: TGTGCCAGCAGTTTATACCCCCCCCGCCGAGAAAAACTGTTTTTT. Translation gives CASSLYPPRREKLFF.

The V gene is TRBV27, the J gene TRBJ2-7; TRBD2 is a possible D gene (6 bases). Trimming removed 6 bases from V and 7 bases from J, with 19 bases in between. The CDR3 totals 14 residues. Looked up from germline, CDR1 is MNHEY and CDR2 is SMNVEV (reference sequence). Here the CDR3 DNA reads TGTGCCAGCAGGAGTGCCGGGACTCCAAAGGAGCAGTACTTC. This gives the protein CASRSAGTPKEQYF.

The chain couples TRBV28 to TRBJ1-3; D gene unclear. Germline V CDR1 and CDR2: MDHEN, SYDVKM. The ends were cut back, 7 bases at V and 4 bases at J, with 17 bases in the middle. CDR3 length equals 15 residues. CDR3 bases: TGTGCCAGCAACCCCAGGATCAATTGGGGAAACACCATATATTTT. Translated, it gives CASNPRINWGNTIYF.

The rearrangement uses TRBV5-6 and TRBJ2-1; 7 nucleotides agree with TRBD1. The CDR3 has 15 amino acids. In germline, CDR1 is SGHDT, CDR2 YYEEEE. V lost 4 bases and J lost 8; bases outside the gene matches: 12. The DNA for the CDR3 is TGTGCCAGCAGCAAGGGACAGTTCCGCGTCTATGAGCAGTTCTTC. Translating gives CASSKGQFRVYEQFF.

The chain carries TRBV27 and TRBJ1-2, with 8 nucleotides matching TRBD1. This CDR3 has 13 residues. V shed 3 bases, J shed 5 bases, and the junction held 2 bases outside the gene matches. Per germline, CDR1 MNHEY and CDR2 SMNVEV (reference sequence). Here the CDR3 DNA reads TGTGCCAGCAGTTTCTACAGGGGGTATGGCTACACCTTC. Translating gives CASSFYRGYGYTF.

Turning to this clone: At the DNA level, this CDR3 is encoded by other sequences in the same sample as well. This chain uses TRBV28 with TRBJ1-2; D unclear. The germline V gene has CDR1 MDHEN and CDR2 SYDVKM. The CDR3 is made up of 12 amino acids. Trimming cost V 3 bases and J 4 bases, with 6 bases left between them. The CDR3 bases are TGTGCCAGCAGTTTGGCCCTCTATGGCTACACCTTC. Its protein product is CASSLALYGYTF.

This clone was seen a few times. The V call is TRBV14, the J call TRBJ1-1; D unclear. Germline CDR1 SGHDN, CDR2 FVKESK. The CDR3 has 13 amino acids. Trimming took off 8 bases at V and 3 bases at J, with 13 bases between the two ends. The CDR3 bases are TGTGCCAGCGGTCAGGCCGGGGACACTGAAGCTTTCTTT. As protein: CASGQAGDTEAFF.

Turning to this clone: The junction departs from germline at one end; a sequencing error may be responsible. The chain couples TRBV7-2 to TRBJ2-5; 7 bases map to TRBD1. The CDR3 totals 14 residues. Looked up from germline, CDR1 is SGHTA and CDR2 is FQGNSA. Here the CDR3 reads CASTLPTGLETQYF. DNA for the CDR3: TGTGCCAGCACCTTACCGACAGGGTTGGAGACCCAGTACTTC.

The rearrangement uses TRBV21-1 and TRBJ1-1; the tabulated D call, TRBD1, remains unverified against the DNA. TRBV21-1 is a pseudogene locus. This CDR3 contains 16 residues. The CDR3, as DNA: TGTGCCAGCAGCAAAGTAACCCGGGACAGCAAGCGGGAAGCTTTCTTT. This gives the protein CASSKVTRDSKREAFF.

This clone has only one observation. The chain combines TRBV9 with TRBJ2-1; 10 nucleotides align to TRBD2. The CDR3 is 17 residues long. Trimming removed 4 bases from V and 4 bases from J; junction bases left unmatched: 11. Germline assignment: CDR1 SGDLS and CDR2 YYNGEE. This chain's CDR3 is CASSPHGTSGEYNEQFF. Here the CDR3 DNA reads TGTGCCAGCAGCCCCCATGGTACTAGCGGGGAATACAATGAGCAGTTCTTC.

Comment on this clone: In the same sample, other DNA sequences code for this CDR3. CDR3 in DNA: TGCAGTGCTAGAGATGAAAAACTGTTTTTT. This codes for CSARDEKLFF. The V gene is TRBV20-1, the J gene TRBJ1-4; D is uncertain. Germline V CDR1 and CDR2: DFQATT, SNEGSKA (reference sequence). V was shortened by 0 bases and J by 7 bases, with 0 bases between the two germline ends. CDR3 length equals 10 residues.

CDR3 sequence (DNA): TGTGCCAGCAGCAGACCGACAGGGGTGGAGAACTATGGCTACACCTTC. Protein product: CASSRPTGVENYGYTF. This chain connects TRBV5-6 to TRBJ1-2; 8 nucleotides align to TRBD1. Unmatched junction bases numbered 10, after V lost 4 bases and J lost 2 bases. CDR3 length: 16 residues. Germline loops: CDR1 SGHDT, CDR2 YYEEEE.

V and J are TRBV28 and TRBJ1-3; 9 bases are shared with TRBD1. Germline CDR1 reads MDHEN; CDR2 reads SYDVKM. V gave up 5 bases and J gave up 5 bases; unmatched junction bases: 10. CDR3 length: 16 amino acids. As DNA, the CDR3 is TGTGCCAGCAGTGCGGACAGGGGACCTTTCAGAAACACCATATATTTT. It encodes CASSADRGPFRNTIYF.

This chain connects TRBV28 to TRBJ2-7; 7 nucleotides match TRBD1. This CDR3 is built from 13 residues. V gave up 8 bases and J gave up 0 bases; unmatched junction bases: 4. Looked up from germline, CDR1 is MDHEN and CDR2 is SYDVKM. DNA of the CDR3: TGTGCCAGCTGGGACAGCCTCTCCTACGAGCAGTACTTC. This codes for CASWDSLSYEQYF.

The chain has TRBV5-6 and TRBJ2-5, with D perhaps TRBD2 (6 bases). V dropped 4 bases and J dropped 0 bases, with 10 bases sitting between them. The CDR3 has 14 residues. Germline CDR1 and CDR2: SGHDT and YYEEEE. The CDR3 bases are TGTGCCAGCAGCCGGACTACCTACCAAGAGACCCAGTACTTC. Its protein product is CASSRTTYQETQYF.